Following are 17 T cell receptor beta chains from one sample sequenced in a study of regulatory T cells in long-lasting Graves disease. Both iRepertoire HTBI primers and Arm-PCR of CDR3 regions were used to build the TCR beta libraries. TCRdb called the multiplex PCR reads again in MiXCR, with one record for every CDR3 protein. The table has hundreds of thousands of distinct CDR3 sequences, roughly 15% seen once. Described time point: newly diagnosed GD, antithyroid drugs for less than 3 months. Preparation of the TCR library used RNA extracted from PBMCs. These same data were also listed under a study on T cells in Graves' hyperthyroidism and ophthalmopathy.

Sample: peripheral blood mononuclear cells (PBMCs), taken at new diagnosis, from a patient treated with antithyroid drugs. The receptors were sampled from a young woman with Graves disease.

The chain employs TRBV5-1 and TRBJ1-3; D gene ambiguous. The germline V gene encodes CDR1 SGHRS and CDR2 YFSETQ. The CDR3 totals 18 residues. V lost 3 bases and J 3 bases, leaving 22 bases between the germline ends. Written as DNA, the CDR3 is TGCGCCAGCAGCTCCGGGCCCCTAGCCGCGGTTGGTGGAAACACCATATATTTT. Protein product: CASSSGPLAAVGGNTIYF.

The V gene is TRBV2, the J gene TRBJ2-4; D may match TRBD1 or TRBD2 (5 bases each). V lost 5 bases and J lost 1, with 9 bases in between. The CDR3 loop spans 14 amino acids. CDR1 SNHLY and CDR2 FYNNEI come from the germline V gene. The CDR3 region is CASSMGVAKNIQYF. CDR3 DNA sequence: TGTGCCAGCAGTATGGGGGTTGCCAAAAACATTCAGTACTTC.

This clonotype was counted ten times or more. J is TRBJ1-5 and V is TRBV2, with D uncertain. Per germline, CDR1 SNHLY and CDR2 FYNNEI. The CDR3 sequence is 13 residues long. Trimming stripped 6 bases from V and 4 bases from J, with 10 bases between. The CDR3 loop reads CASSSNLNQPQHF. DNA of the CDR3: TGTGCCAGCAGCTCCAACCTGAATCAGCCCCAGCATTTT.

In regard to this clonotype: The conserved phenylalanine or tryptophan normally closing the CDR3 is absent here, so this likely arose from a read error. CDR3 protein: CASSFSQRADRVYEQYL. The DNA of the CDR3 is TGTGCCAGCAGTTTTTCCCAGAGAGCGGACAGGGTCTACGAGCAGTACCTC. The V call is TRBV6-2 or TRBV6-3, the J call TRBJ2-7; 8 nucleotides align to TRBD1. The germline CDR1 and CDR2 sequences are MNHEY and SVGEGT. This CDR3 spans 17 amino acids. The trim removed 4 bases at V and 3 bases at J, leaving 14 bases unmatched.

With respect to this clonotype: A much larger clone differs from this one at a single base, so this may be a read error. The rearrangement uses TRBV10-3 and TRBJ1-3; the D is unclear. The CDR3 totals 15 residues. Germline V gene data show CDR1 as ENHRY and CDR2 as SYGVKD. The V and J ends lost 2 bases and 0 bases respectively, with 8 bases between them. The CDR3 bases are TGTGCCATCAGTGAGGGGGTTCACTCTGGAAACACCATATATTTT. Translation gives CAISEGVHSGNTIYF.

This clonotype was counted at least ten times. The V gene is TRBV18, the J gene TRBJ2-2; the D gene is possibly TRBD2 (6 bases). Deletions cut 6 bases from V and 2 bases from J, with 10 bases between. The CDR3 totals 14 residues. Per the germline V gene, CDR1 is KGHSH and CDR2 is LQKENI. The CDR3 bases are TGTGCCAGCTCGCGGGGCACAAACACCGGGGAGCTGTTTTTT. It is translated as CASSRGTNTGELFF.

This clonotype was found many times. This chain uses TRBV28 with TRBJ1-2; tentatively, D is TRBD1 (5 bases). Germline loops: CDR1 MDHEN, CDR2 SYDVKM. The CDR3 runs 14 residues. V lost 3 bases, J lost 4 bases, and 12 bases lay in between. CDR3 nucleotides: TGTGCCAGCAGTTTGGGGGGATCCCCCTATGGCTACACCTTC. As protein: CASSLGGSPYGYTF.

Only a few counts were recorded for this clonotype. The chain couples TRBV3-1 to TRBJ2-1, with 7 bases identical to TRBD1. V was clipped by 3 bases and J by 7 bases; unmatched bases: 15. This CDR3 region has 17 residues. In germline, CDR1 is LGHDT, CDR2 YNNKEL (reference sequence). The CDR3: CASSHAGRGLVGNEQFF. The CDR3 DNA reads as TGTGCCAGCAGCCACGCTGGAAGGGGGCTAGTGGGGAATGAGCAGTTCTTC.

This clonotype was seen ten or more times. The chain employs TRBV6-2 or TRBV6-3 and TRBJ2-5; D uncertain. Germline V gene data show CDR1 as MNHEY and CDR2 as SVGEGT. The V end lost 5 bases, the J end lost 5 bases, and 15 bases lay between the germline ends. This CDR3 comprises 14 residues. For the CDR3, the DNA is TGTGCCAGCAGTGAAATTCGGGTTACGGAGACCCAGTACTTC. Translated: CASSEIRVTETQYF.

This clonotype has a count of ten or more. The gene calls are TRBV2 and TRBJ2-2, with 9 bases that match TRBD1. From germline, CDR1 is SNHLY and CDR2 FYNNEI. Trimming cost V 6 bases and J 3 bases; bases outside gene matches: 5. The CDR3 runs 15 residues. CDR3: CASSPQGAYTGELFF. The CDR3 nucleotides read TGTGCCAGCAGCCCACAGGGGGCTTACACCGGGGAGCTGTTTTTT.

CDR3 bases: TGTGCCAGTAGTATCCAGGGGCAGAATGGCTACACCTTC. Translating gives CASSIQGQNGYTF. This chain joins TRBV19 and TRBJ1-2; D is possibly TRBD1 (6 bases). Germline-derived CDR1 and CDR2 are LNHDA and SQIVND (reference sequence). This CDR3 region has 13 residues. Trimming shortened V by 3 bases and J by 6 bases, and 11 bases separated the two germline ends.

Regarding this clonotype: The junction departs from the called germline gene at one end, perhaps through a read error. Here the CDR3 DNA reads TGTGCCAGCATGGTTCAGGTTGGAGTTGAGACCCGGTACTTC. Protein product: CASMVQVGVETRYF. V and J are TRBV5-5 and TRBJ2-5; D call uncertain. Germline assignment: CDR1 SGHKS and CDR2 YYEKEE (reference sequence). The CDR3 extends over 14 amino acids.

Ten or more counts support this clonotype. This sequence joins TRBV6-1 and TRBJ1-4; D is undetermined. Germline assignment: CDR1 MNHNS and CDR2 SASEGT. V lost 2 bases to trimming and J lost 2 bases, with 12 bases between them. This CDR3 comprises 16 residues. The CDR3 spells CASSEQVLKTNEKLFF. The CDR3 region has the DNA TGTGCCAGCAGTGAACAGGTTTTGAAGACTAATGAAAAACTGTTTTTT.

This clonotype was seen many times. This chain connects TRBV7-9 to TRBJ2-1; tentative D call: TRBD1 (6 bases). CDR3 length: 16 amino acids. In germline, CDR1 is SEHNR, CDR2 FQNEAQ (reference sequence). V was trimmed by 4 bases and J by 3 bases, leaving 16 bases between them. CDR3 amino acids: CASSSLNRADYNEQFF. The CDR3 DNA sequence: TGTGCCAGCAGCTCCCTTAACAGGGCAGACTACAATGAGCAGTTCTTC.

The V call is TRBV3-1, the J call TRBJ2-7; D possibly corresponds to TRBD2 (6 bases). The CDR3 has 12 amino acids. The V end was cut by 2 bases, the J end by 6 bases, with 8 bases between. Germline V CDR1 and CDR2: LGHDT, YNNKEL (reference sequence). CDR3 residues: CASSQSGSEQYF. CDR3 nucleotide sequence: TGTGCCAGCAGCCAATCCGGGAGCGAGCAGTACTTC.

V is TRBV5-8 and J is TRBJ1-1; D gene ambiguous. Germline CDR1 is SGHTS and CDR2 is YDEGEE. Trimming removed 9 bases from V and 1 base from J, with 10 bases in between. This CDR3 spans 12 amino acids. The CDR3 here is CATPHRNTEAFF. In nucleotides, the CDR3 is TGTGCCACCCCGCACCGGAACACTGAAGCTTTCTTT.

This clonotype was counted a few times. The chain links TRBV4-1 to TRBJ2-1; a possible D gene is TRBD2 (5 bases). Germline assignment: CDR1 MGHRA and CDR2 YSYEKL. The V end was cut by 3 bases, the J end by 1 base, with 13 bases between. This CDR3 comprises 16 residues. The CDR3 protein is CASSHPLASSYNEQFF. The CDR3 region has the DNA TGCGCCAGCAGCCACCCATTAGCGTCATCCTACAATGAGCAGTTCTTC.